Listed below are T cell receptor beta chains from one sample, sequenced in a study of regulatory T cells in long-lasting Graves disease. TCRdb processed the multiplex PCR reads anew with MiXCR; each CDR3 protein has one entry. The table lists approximately 540,000 distinct CDR3 sequences, 9.5% to 15% of them singletons. This sample also appeared in a second study, on T cells in Graves' hyperthyroidism and ophthalmopathy.

The specimen was peripheral blood mononuclear cells (PBMCs), collected at new diagnosis, from a patient treated with antithyroid drugs. The receptors shown here come from a woman aged 25 to 39 with Graves disease. Both conserved end residues are part of each CDR3. D genes are given only for firm matches. Clone size is shown for a subset of rows, as once, few, many or a class of expanded clone.

V gene	clone size	J gene	D gene	CDR3 DNA	CDR3 protein
TRBV7-9	.	TRBJ1-2	.	TGTGCCAGCAGCACCTCCAGGGATGGTTATGGCTACACCTTC	CASSTSRDGYGYTF
TRBV19	.	TRBJ2-1	TRBD2	TGTGCCAGTAGTATAGATAGATTTCCCGGGACTAGCGGGACATATGAGCAGTTCTTC	CASSIDRFPGTSGTYEQFF
TRBV29-1	.	TRBJ1-2	.	TGCAGCGTTGAAATTGGGTCCAGCGGGGGCTACACCTTC	CSVEIGSSGGYTF
TRBV6-5	few	TRBJ2-2	.	TGTGCCAGCAGTTACGGGGTGAACACCGGGGAGCTGTTTTTT	CASSYGVNTGELFF
TRBV30	.	TRBJ1-1	.	TGTGCCTGGTCCGCCCCGGGACCCGGGGCTTTCTTT	CAWSAPGPGAFF
TRBV11-2	many	TRBJ2-5	.	TGTGCCAGCAGCTCCCGGCAGGGAAAGTCGGAGACCCAGTACTTC	CASSSRQGKSETQYF
TRBV28	many	TRBJ1-4	.	TGTGCCAGCAGAACTGGACATACCAATGAAAAACTGTTTTTT	CASRTGHTNEKLFF
TRBV20-1	many	TRBJ1-2	.	TGCAGTGCTAGAGATTGGGAGAACAGCGCAAGCTATGGCTACACCTTC	CSARDWENSASYGYTF
TRBV7-2	many	TRBJ2-2	.	TGTGCCAGCAGCTTCCTCCGGGGCGGGGAGCTGTTTTTT	CASSFLRGGELFF
TRBV12-3/TRBV12-4	.	TRBJ1-2	.	TGTGCCAGCAGAAGGGGGTCCGTATTCTATGGCTACACCTTC	CASRRGSVFYGYTF
TRBV6-2/TRBV6-3	many	TRBJ2-3	.	TGTGCCGCCTCGCTCGGAGCCGCGCAGTATTTT	CAASLGAAQYF
TRBV6-1	many	TRBJ1-2	TRBD1	TGTGCCAGCAGCTTTTACGGGACAGAGATTTATGGCTACACCTTC	CASSFYGTEIYGYTF
TRBV7-9	many	TRBJ2-1	.	TGTGCCAGCAGCTTACTATCATCTGTCGTCAATGAGCAGTTCTTC	CASSLLSSVVNEQFF
TRBV12-3/TRBV12-4	many	TRBJ2-1	TRBD2	TGTGCCAGCAGCGGACTAGCGGGGGTGAACAATGAGCAGTTCTTC	CASSGLAGVNNEQFF
TRBV6-1	many	TRBJ1-1	.	TGTGCCAGCAGTGGAGGGTTAGGGAACACTGAAGCTTTCTTT	CASSGGLGNTEAFF
TRBV6-1	many	TRBJ2-3	TRBD2	TGTGCCAGCAGTGAACCCCGATGGACTAGCTTGGGCTCAGATACGCAGTATTTT	CASSEPRWTSLGSDTQYF
TRBV20-1	many	TRBJ1-2	.	TGCAGTGCTAGCGGGGTCGAGACTAACTATGGCTACACCTTC	CSASGVETNYGYTF
TRBV4-1	few	TRBJ2-1	TRBD1	TGCGCCAGCAGCCAAGATAAGAAGGGACAGGGGGCGATAGCTGACTACAATGAGCAGTTCTTC	CASSQDKKGQGAIADYNEQFF
TRBV27	.	TRBJ1-5	TRBD1	TGTGCCAGCAGTTCCCCATTGCCGGGACAGGAATGTAGCAATCAGCCCCAGCATTTT	CASSSPLPGQECSNQPQHF
TRBV11-3	many	TRBJ1-1	.	TGTGCCAGCAGCTTAGGATCAGGGGAAGTCACTGAAGCTTTCTTT	CASSLGSGEVTEAFF